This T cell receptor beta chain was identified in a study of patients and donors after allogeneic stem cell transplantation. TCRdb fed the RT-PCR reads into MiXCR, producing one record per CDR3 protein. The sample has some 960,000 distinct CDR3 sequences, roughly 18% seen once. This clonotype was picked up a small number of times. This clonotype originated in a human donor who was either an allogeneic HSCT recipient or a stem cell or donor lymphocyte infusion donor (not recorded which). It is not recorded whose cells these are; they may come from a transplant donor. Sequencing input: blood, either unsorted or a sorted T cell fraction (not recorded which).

The CDR3 loop is CSAQGQRTYEQYF. Written as DNA, the CDR3 is TGCAGCGCCCAGGGACAGCGGACCTACGAGCAGTACTTC. The J gene is TRBJ2-7, the V gene TRBV29-1; 7 nucleotides line up with TRBD1. From germline, CDR1 is SQVTM and CDR2 ANQGSEA. This CDR3 spans 13 amino acids. Trimming at V came to 7 bases and at J to 2 bases, leaving 8 bases not matched to a gene.